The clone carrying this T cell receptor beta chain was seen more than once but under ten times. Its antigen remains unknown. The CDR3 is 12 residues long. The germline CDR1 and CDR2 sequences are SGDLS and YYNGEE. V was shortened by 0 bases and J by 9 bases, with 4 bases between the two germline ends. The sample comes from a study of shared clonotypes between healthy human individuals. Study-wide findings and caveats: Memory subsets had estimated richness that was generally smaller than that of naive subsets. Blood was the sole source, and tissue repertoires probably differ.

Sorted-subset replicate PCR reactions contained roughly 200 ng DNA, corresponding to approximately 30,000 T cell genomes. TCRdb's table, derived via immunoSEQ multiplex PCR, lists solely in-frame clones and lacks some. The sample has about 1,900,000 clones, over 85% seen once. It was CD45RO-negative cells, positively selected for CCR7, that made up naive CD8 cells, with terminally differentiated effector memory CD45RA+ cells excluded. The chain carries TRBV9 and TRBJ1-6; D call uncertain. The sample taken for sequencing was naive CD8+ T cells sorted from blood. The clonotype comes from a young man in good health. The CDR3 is CASSVDTSPLHF. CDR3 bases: TGTGCCAGCAGCGTAGACACTTCACCCCTCCACTTT. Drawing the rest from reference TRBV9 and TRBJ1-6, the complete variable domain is DSGVTQTPKHLITATGQRVTLRCSPRSGDLSVYWYQQSLDQGLQFLIQYYNGEERAKGNILERFSAQQFPDLHSELNLSSLELGDSALYFCASSVDTSPLHFGNGTRLTVT.